Sequencing of this T cell receptor (beta chain) was carried out in a study of T cell responses to AZD1222 COVID-19 vaccine. Study-level results: At study baseline, merely about 6 AZD1222 recipients were seropositive. All repertoire sampling was performed exclusively after the peak T cell response. White British donors predominated, females outnumbered males, and clonal diversity was possibly underestimated. Spike-specific TCR breadth and depth were elevated following two AZD1222 doses.

Germline V gene sequence: CDR1 KGHDR, CDR2 SFDVKD. CDR3 length: 14 amino acids. V shed 3 bases and J shed 5 bases, with 10 bases lying between them. Assay used: immunoSEQ multiplex PCR; TCRdb lists only in-frame clones, some missing. The data hold 110,000 or so clones, with 80% to 90% observed a single time. Of note for this clone: No antigen is known for it.

The clonotype comes from an adult in good health. The source material was peripheral blood, sampled on day 0 of AZD1222 vaccination. V and J are TRBV24-1 and TRBJ2-1, with D possibly matching TRBD1 (6 bases). The CDR3 loop is CATSDPGTHNEQFF. The CDR3 region has the DNA TGTGCCACCAGTGATCCGGGGACACACAATGAGCAGTTCTTC.